This T cell receptor beta chain appears in the sequencing data of a study of regulatory T cells in long-lasting Graves disease. Time point specified: newly diagnosed GD, antithyroid drugs for less than 3 months. The TCR library was made from RNA that had been extracted from PBMCs in TRIzol. Through Arm-PCR of CDR3 regions and iRepertoire HTBI primers, TCR beta libraries were built. TCRdb analysed the multiplex PCR reads with MiXCR anew, one entry per CDR3 protein. The sample includes about 200,000 distinct CDR3 sequences, roughly 20% seen only once; the top ten take 10% to 15%. This clonotype was observed at least ten times. CDR1 and CDR2 from the germline V gene are GTSNPN and SVGIG (reference sequence). The CDR3 sequence is 15 residues long. V lost 0 bases to trimming and J lost 0 bases; unmatched junction nucleotides: 5. In addition, the sample was reused for a study of T cells in Graves' hyperthyroidism and ophthalmopathy. This second report adds: Diagnoses rested on clinical symptoms, serum thyroxine and TRAb, thyroid ultrasound and orbital computed tomography.

J is TRBJ2-7 and V is TRBV30, with 7 positions matching TRBD1. This sequence was found in a woman aged 25 to 39 with Graves disease. Sample: peripheral blood mononuclear cells (PBMCs), taken at new diagnosis, from a patient treated with antithyroid drugs. The CDR3 loop reads CAWSVGDRASYEQYF. The CDR3 coding sequence is TGTGCCTGGAGTGTGGGAGACAGGGCCTCCTACGAGCAGTACTTC.